Listed below are T cell receptor beta chains from one sample, sequenced in a study of blood T cell repertoires in COVID-19. Measured with immunoSEQ multiplex PCR; TCRdb has only the in-frame clones, and not every one. The profile shows roughly 380,000 clones, around nine tenths of them singletons. The sequenced material came from PBMCs or T cells enriched from blood (not recorded which). Receptors were obtained from a young woman who had been exposed to COVID-19. Each CDR3 is given with its conserved first and last residue. Fields, in order: CDR3 length, D gene, J gene, V gene, clone size, CDR3 protein, CDR3 DNA. A D gene is named only where the DNA matches it firmly. A row's size may be missing; if present it is once, few, many or a size class.

CDR3 length: 18
D gene: TRBD2
J gene: TRBJ2-1
V gene: TRBV9
clone size: -
CDR3 protein: CASSVRLAGGTKGNEQFF
CDR3 DNA: TGTGCCAGCAGCGTCCGACTAGCGGGAGGGACTAAAGGCAATGAGCAGTTCTTC

CDR3 length: 14
D gene: TRBD1
J gene: TRBJ1-4
V gene: TRBV28
clone size: -
CDR3 protein: CASQNRGRSEKLFF
CDR3 DNA: TGTGCCAGCCAAAACAGGGGAAGAAGTGAAAAACTGTTTTTT

CDR3 length: 13
D gene: -
J gene: TRBJ1-5
V gene: TRBV5-1
clone size: -
CDR3 protein: CASSLGRDQPQHF
CDR3 DNA: TGCGCCAGCAGCTTGGGACGGGATCAGCCCCAGCATTTT

CDR3 length: 15
D gene: TRBD2
J gene: TRBJ2-3
V gene: TRBV9
clone size: -
CDR3 protein: CASSGSGRSTDTQYF
CDR3 DNA: TGTGCCAGCAGCGGTAGCGGGAGGAGCACAGATACGCAGTATTTT

CDR3 length: 16
D gene: -
J gene: TRBJ2-2
V gene: TRBV25-1
clone size: -
CDR3 protein: CASSPLVPRITGELFF
CDR3 DNA: TGTGCCAGCAGTCCCCTGGTTCCTAGGATCACCGGGGAGCTGTTTTTT

CDR3 length: 15
D gene: TRBD1
J gene: TRBJ1-6
V gene: TRBV4-2
clone size: few
CDR3 protein: CASSQPGQTNSPLHF
CDR3 DNA: TGTGCCAGCAGCCAGCCGGGACAGACTAATTCACCCCTCCACTTT

CDR3 length: 15
D gene: -
J gene: TRBJ1-5
V gene: TRBV18
clone size: -
CDR3 protein: CASSPGRGAHQPQHF
CDR3 DNA: TGTGCCAGCTCACCGGGGCGGGGGGCTCATCAGCCCCAGCATTTT

CDR3 length: 15
D gene: TRBD2
J gene: TRBJ2-5
V gene: TRBV15
clone size: -
CDR3 protein: CATKLGGGLQETQYF
CDR3 DNA: TGTGCCACCAAACTCGGGGGGGGGCTCCAAGAGACCCAGTACTTC

CDR3 length: 14
D gene: -
J gene: TRBJ2-7
V gene: TRBV28
clone size: -
CDR3 protein: CASSSGGSSYEQYF
CDR3 DNA: TGTGCCAGCAGTTCCGGGGGTTCCTCCTACGAGCAGTACTTC

CDR3 length: 13
D gene: -
J gene: TRBJ1-2
V gene: TRBV5-8
clone size: -
CDR3 protein: CASSYQANYGYTF
CDR3 DNA: TGTGCCAGCAGTTATCAGGCGAACTATGGCTACACCTTC

CDR3 length: 16
D gene: TRBD2
J gene: TRBJ2-5
V gene: TRBV9
clone size: -
CDR3 protein: CASSVGAGGSQETQYF
CDR3 DNA: TGTGCCAGCAGCGTCGGAGCGGGAGGTTCCCAAGAGACCCAGTACTTC

CDR3 length: 14
D gene: -
J gene: TRBJ1-2
V gene: TRBV9
clone size: -
CDR3 protein: CASSVSGGDYGYTF
CDR3 DNA: TGTGCCAGCAGCGTGAGCGGCGGAGACTATGGCTACACCTTC

CDR3 length: 16
D gene: TRBD2
J gene: TRBJ2-3
V gene: TRBV20-1
clone size: -
CDR3 protein: CSASRGLAGAIDTQYF
CDR3 DNA: TGCAGTGCTAGTAGAGGCCTAGCGGGAGCCATAGATACGCAGTATTTT

CDR3 length: 15
D gene: -
J gene: TRBJ2-7
V gene: TRBV5-4
clone size: -
CDR3 protein: CASTQRGVYPYEQYF
CDR3 DNA: TGTGCCAGCACCCAACGTGGAGTCTACCCCTACGAGCAGTACTTC

CDR3 length: 15
D gene: TRBD2
J gene: TRBJ2-1
V gene: TRBV28
clone size: once
CDR3 protein: CASRPPSGENNEQFF
CDR3 DNA: TGTGCCAGCAGACCCCCTAGCGGGGAAAACAATGAGCAGTTCTTC

CDR3 length: 15
D gene: -
J gene: TRBJ2-1
V gene: TRBV7-2
clone size: once
CDR3 protein: CASSLNPGSYNEQFF
CDR3 DNA: TGTGCCAGCAGCTTAAACCCGGGTTCTTACAATGAGCAGTTCTTC

CDR3 length: 16
D gene: TRBD2
J gene: TRBJ2-2
V gene: TRBV5-1
clone size: -
CDR3 protein: CASSLSPSGGGGELFF
CDR3 DNA: TGCGCCAGCAGCTTGAGTCCTAGCGGGGGCGGCGGGGAGCTGTTTTTT

CDR3 length: 15
D gene: -
J gene: TRBJ2-7
V gene: TRBV5-1
clone size: -
CDR3 protein: CASSPGVSYSYEQYF
CDR3 DNA: TGCGCCAGCAGCCCCGGGGTTTCCTACTCCTACGAGCAGTACTTC

CDR3 length: 16
D gene: TRBD2
J gene: TRBJ2-7
V gene: TRBV5-1
clone size: few
CDR3 protein: CASSLGTSGLTYEQYF
CDR3 DNA: TGCGCCAGCAGCTTGGGGACTAGCGGGTTGACCTACGAGCAGTACTTC

CDR3 length: 17
D gene: TRBD2
J gene: TRBJ2-5
V gene: TRBV5-8
clone size: -
CDR3 protein: CASSLGTSGKGQETQYF
CDR3 DNA: TGTGCCAGCAGCTTGGGGACTAGCGGGAAAGGACAAGAGACCCAGTACTTC

CDR3 length: 15
D gene: TRBD1
J gene: TRBJ1-1
V gene: TRBV27
clone size: -
CDR3 protein: CASSLIPGGSTEAFF
CDR3 DNA: TGTGCCAGCAGTTTAATTCCAGGGGGAAGCACTGAAGCTTTCTTT

CDR3 length: 11
D gene: -
J gene: TRBJ1-2
V gene: TRBV30
clone size: -
CDR3 protein: CAWSVGVGYTF
CDR3 DNA: TGTGCCTGGAGTGTCGGGGTTGGCTACACCTTC

CDR3 length: 13
D gene: TRBD1
J gene: TRBJ1-2
V gene: TRBV10-1
clone size: -
CDR3 protein: CASSADRVSGYTF
CDR3 DNA: TGCGCCAGCAGTGCGGACAGGGTCAGTGGCTACACCTTC

CDR3 length: 14
D gene: TRBD2
J gene: TRBJ2-1
V gene: TRBV29-1
clone size: -
CDR3 protein: CSVDSAGVANEQFF
CDR3 DNA: TGCAGCGTTGACAGCGCGGGAGTAGCAAATGAGCAGTTCTTC

CDR3 length: 13
D gene: -
J gene: TRBJ1-2
V gene: TRBV12-3/TRBV12-4
clone size: -
CDR3 protein: CASRRGDNYGYTF
CDR3 DNA: TGTGCCAGCAGGCGGGGGGACAACTATGGCTACACCTTC

CDR3 length: 15
D gene: TRBD2
J gene: TRBJ2-1
V gene: TRBV4-1
clone size: -
CDR3 protein: CASSQTSGTSYEQFF
CDR3 DNA: TGCGCCAGCAGCCAGACCTCCGGGACTAGCTATGAGCAGTTCTTC

CDR3 length: 14
D gene: -
J gene: TRBJ2-1
V gene: TRBV29-1
clone size: -
CDR3 protein: CSVGGEGSYNEQFF
CDR3 DNA: TGCAGCGTTGGCGGGGAAGGGTCCTACAATGAGCAGTTCTTC

CDR3 length: 11
D gene: -
J gene: TRBJ2-1
V gene: TRBV5-1
clone size: once
CDR3 protein: CASSFSYEQFF
CDR3 DNA: TGCGCCAGCAGCTTTAGTTATGAGCAGTTCTTC

CDR3 length: 12
D gene: TRBD1
J gene: TRBJ2-7
V gene: TRBV29-1
clone size: -
CDR3 protein: CSVGTGGDEQYF
CDR3 DNA: TGCAGCGTCGGGACAGGGGGGGACGAGCAGTACTTC